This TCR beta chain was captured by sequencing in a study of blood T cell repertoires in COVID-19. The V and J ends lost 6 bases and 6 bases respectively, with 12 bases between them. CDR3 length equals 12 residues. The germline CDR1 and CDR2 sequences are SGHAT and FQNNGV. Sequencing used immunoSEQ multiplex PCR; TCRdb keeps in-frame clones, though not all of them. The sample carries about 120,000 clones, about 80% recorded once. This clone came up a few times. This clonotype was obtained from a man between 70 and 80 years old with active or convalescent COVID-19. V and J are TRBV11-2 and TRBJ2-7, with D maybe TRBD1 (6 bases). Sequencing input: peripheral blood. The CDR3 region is CASRLTGSEQYF. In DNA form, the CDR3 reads TGTGCCAGCAGACTAACAGGGTCCGAGCAGTACTTC.